A selection of T cell receptor beta chains follows, all from one sample in a study of T cell repertoires in cytomegalovirus infection. TCRdb re-called the reads with MiXCR, one entry per CDR3 protein. The top ten clones hold 9.5% to 13% of a sample with about 150,000 distinct CDR3 sequences, around 24% of them seen once. Sequenced input: PBMCs. These receptors all come from a human donor in good health (CMV status not recorded). Some clones in this sample may be carry-over from other donors' samples. Both conserved end residues are part of each CDR3. A D gene is named only where the DNA matches it firmly.

CDR3 protein,J gene,V gene,D gene
CASSEARLASGELFF,TRBJ2-2,TRBV6-1,.
CASTSRGNEQYF,TRBJ2-7,TRBV11-3,.
CAIRGDRGRGNEKLFF,TRBJ1-4,TRBV10-3,TRBD1
CASSELLAGGYNEQFF,TRBJ2-1,TRBV6-1,TRBD2
CASSATGVHETQYF,TRBJ2-5,TRBV2,TRBD1
CASSLASGSYNEQFF,TRBJ2-1,TRBV11-2,TRBD2
CASSYSNGLAEKYEQYF,TRBJ2-7,TRBV6-2/TRBV6-3,TRBD2
CASSPLPANTDTQYF,TRBJ2-3,TRBV18,.
CASSLSLAEAYNEQFF,TRBJ2-1,TRBV28,TRBD2
CASSKTGWSTDTQYF,TRBJ2-3,TRBV6-1,TRBD1
CASSSDGSNTEAFF,TRBJ1-1,TRBV11-2,.
CASSGRTGVGEQYF,TRBJ2-7,TRBV7-8,TRBD1
CASSHHIPGWSLELYEQYF,TRBJ2-7,TRBV5-1,.